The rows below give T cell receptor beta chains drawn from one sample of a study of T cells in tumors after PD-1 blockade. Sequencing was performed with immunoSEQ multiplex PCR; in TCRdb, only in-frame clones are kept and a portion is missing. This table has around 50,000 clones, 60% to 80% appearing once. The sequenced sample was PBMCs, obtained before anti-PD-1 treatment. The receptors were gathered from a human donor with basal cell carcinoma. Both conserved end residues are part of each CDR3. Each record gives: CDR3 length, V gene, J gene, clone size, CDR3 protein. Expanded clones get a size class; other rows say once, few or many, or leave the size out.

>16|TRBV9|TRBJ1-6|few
CASSPRGSLGSSPLHF
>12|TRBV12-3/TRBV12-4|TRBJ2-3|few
CASSFGGDTQYF
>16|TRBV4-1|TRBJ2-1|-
CASSLAGTSSYNEQFF
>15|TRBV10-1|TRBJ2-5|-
CASSPSSGMGETQYF
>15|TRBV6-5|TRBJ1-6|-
CASSKTGTGNSPLHF
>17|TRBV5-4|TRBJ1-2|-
CASSLTGQGAKGYGYTF
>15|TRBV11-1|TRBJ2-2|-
CASRKGDRESGELFF
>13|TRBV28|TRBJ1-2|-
CASSLTGPYGYTF
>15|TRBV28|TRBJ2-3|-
CASSAPRSSTDTQYF
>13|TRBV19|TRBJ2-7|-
CASSIDQGYEQYF